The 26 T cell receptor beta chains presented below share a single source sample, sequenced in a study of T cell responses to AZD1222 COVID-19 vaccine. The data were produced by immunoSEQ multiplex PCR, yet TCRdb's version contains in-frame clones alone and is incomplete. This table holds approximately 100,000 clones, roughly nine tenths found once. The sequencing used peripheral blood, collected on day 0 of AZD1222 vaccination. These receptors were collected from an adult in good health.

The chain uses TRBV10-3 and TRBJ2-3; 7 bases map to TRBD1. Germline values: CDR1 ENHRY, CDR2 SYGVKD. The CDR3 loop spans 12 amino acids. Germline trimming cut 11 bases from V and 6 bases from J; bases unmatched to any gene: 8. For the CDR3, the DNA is TGTGCCGCCAGGGACAGCTTGGATACGCAGTATTTT. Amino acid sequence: CAARDSLDTQYF.

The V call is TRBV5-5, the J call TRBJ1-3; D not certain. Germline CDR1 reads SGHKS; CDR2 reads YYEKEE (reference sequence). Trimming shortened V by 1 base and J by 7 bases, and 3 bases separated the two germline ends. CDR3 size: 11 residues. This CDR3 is CASSLMNTIYF. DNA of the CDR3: TGTGCCAGCAGCTTGATGAACACCATATATTTT. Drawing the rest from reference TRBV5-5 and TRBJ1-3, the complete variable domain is DAGVTQSPTHLIKTRGQQVTLRCSPISGHKSVSWYQQVLGQGPQFIFQYYEKEERGRGNFPDRFSARQFPNYSSELNVNALLLGDSALYLCASSLMNTIYFGEGSWLTVV.

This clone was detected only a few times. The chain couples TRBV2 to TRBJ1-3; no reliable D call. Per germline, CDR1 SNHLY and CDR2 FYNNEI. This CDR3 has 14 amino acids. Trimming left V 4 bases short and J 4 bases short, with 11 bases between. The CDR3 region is CASSAEVIGNTIYF. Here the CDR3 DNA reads TGTGCCAGCAGTGCCGAAGTTATCGGAAACACCATATATTTT. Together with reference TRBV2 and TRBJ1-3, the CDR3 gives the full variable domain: EPEVTQTPSHQVTQMGQEVILRCVPISNHLYFYWYRQILGQKVEFLVSFYNNEISEKSEIFDDQFSVERPDGSNFTLKIRSTKLEDSAMYFCASSAEVIGNTIYFGEGSWLTVV.

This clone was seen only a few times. The CDR3 sequence: CSVSEGTNTEAFF. DNA of the CDR3: TGCAGCGTTTCGGAAGGGACGAACACTGAAGCTTTCTTT. The chain combines TRBV29-1 with TRBJ1-1; D perhaps matches TRBD1 (5 bases). Trimming cost V 5 bases and J 1 base, with 11 bases left between them. From germline, CDR1 is SQVTM and CDR2 ANQGSEA. CDR3 length equals 13 residues.

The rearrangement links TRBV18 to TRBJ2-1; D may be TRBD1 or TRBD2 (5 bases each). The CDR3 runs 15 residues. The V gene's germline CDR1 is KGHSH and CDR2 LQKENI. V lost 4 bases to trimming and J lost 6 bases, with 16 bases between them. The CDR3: CASSLFTVGVNEQFF. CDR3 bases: TGTGCCAGCTCACTTTTTACCGTGGGGGTCAATGAGCAGTTCTTC.

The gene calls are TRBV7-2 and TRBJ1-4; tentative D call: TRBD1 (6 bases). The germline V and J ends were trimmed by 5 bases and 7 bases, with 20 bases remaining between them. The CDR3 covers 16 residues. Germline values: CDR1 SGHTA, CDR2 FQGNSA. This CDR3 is CASSDDGNRVGEKLFF. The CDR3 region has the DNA TGTGCCAGCAGCGATGATGGGAACAGGGTTGGTGAAAAACTGTTTTTT.

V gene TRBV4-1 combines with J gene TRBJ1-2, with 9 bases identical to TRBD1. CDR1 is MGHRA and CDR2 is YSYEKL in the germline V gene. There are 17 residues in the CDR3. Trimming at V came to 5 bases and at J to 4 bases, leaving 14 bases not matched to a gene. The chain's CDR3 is CASSSYPQGASTYGYTF. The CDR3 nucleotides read TGCGCCAGCAGCTCATACCCACAGGGGGCTTCGACCTATGGCTACACCTTC.

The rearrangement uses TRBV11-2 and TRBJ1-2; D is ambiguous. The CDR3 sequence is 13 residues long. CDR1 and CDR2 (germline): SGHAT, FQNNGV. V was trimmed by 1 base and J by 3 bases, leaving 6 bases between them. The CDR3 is CASSLAADYGYTF. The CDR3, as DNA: TGTGCCAGCAGCTTAGCTGCTGACTATGGCTACACCTTC. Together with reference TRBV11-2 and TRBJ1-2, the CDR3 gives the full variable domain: EAGVAQSPRYKIIEKRQSVAFWCNPISGHATLYWYQQILGQGPKLLIQFQNNGVVDDSQLPKDRFSAERLKGVDSTLKIQPAKLEDSAVYLCASSLAADYGYTFGSGTRLTVV.

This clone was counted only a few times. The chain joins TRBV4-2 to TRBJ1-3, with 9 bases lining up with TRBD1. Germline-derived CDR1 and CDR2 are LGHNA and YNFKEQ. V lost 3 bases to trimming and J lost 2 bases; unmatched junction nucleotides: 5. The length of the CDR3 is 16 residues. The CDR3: CASSHAGTGTGNTIYF. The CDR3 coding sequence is TGTGCCAGCAGCCATGCAGGGACAGGGACTGGAAACACCATATATTTT.

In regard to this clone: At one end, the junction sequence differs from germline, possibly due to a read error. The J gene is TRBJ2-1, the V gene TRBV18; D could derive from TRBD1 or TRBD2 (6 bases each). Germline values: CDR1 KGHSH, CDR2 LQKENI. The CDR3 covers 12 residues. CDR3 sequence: CASSPDGGEDLF. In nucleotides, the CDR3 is TGTGCCAGCTCACCAGACGGGGGCGAAGATCTCTTC.

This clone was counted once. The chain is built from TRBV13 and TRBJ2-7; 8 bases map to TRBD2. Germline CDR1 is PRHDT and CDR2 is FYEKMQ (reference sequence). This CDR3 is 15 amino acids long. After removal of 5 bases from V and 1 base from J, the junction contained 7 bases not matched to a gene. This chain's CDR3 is CASSRGGGISYEQYF. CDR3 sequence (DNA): TGTGCCAGCAGCCGGGGCGGGGGGATATCCTACGAGCAGTACTTC.

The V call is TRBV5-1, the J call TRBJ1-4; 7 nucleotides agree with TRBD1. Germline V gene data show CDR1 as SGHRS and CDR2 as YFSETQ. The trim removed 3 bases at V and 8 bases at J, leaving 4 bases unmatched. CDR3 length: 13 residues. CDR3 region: CASSSDRAEKLFF. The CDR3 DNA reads TGCGCCAGCAGCTCAGACAGGGCAGAAAAACTGTTTTTT. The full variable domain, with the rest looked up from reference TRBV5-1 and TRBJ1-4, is KAGVTQTPRYLIKTRGQQVTLSCSPISGHRSVSWYQQTPGQGLQFLFEYFSETQRNKGNFPGRFSGRQFSNSRSEMNVSTLELGDSALYLCASSSDRAEKLFFGSGTQLSVL.

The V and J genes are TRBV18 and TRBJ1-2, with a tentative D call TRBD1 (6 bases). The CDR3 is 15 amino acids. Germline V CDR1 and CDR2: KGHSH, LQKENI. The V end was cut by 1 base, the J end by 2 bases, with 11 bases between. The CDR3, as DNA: TGTGCCAGCTCACCACAGGGGGGGGCCAACTATGGCTACACCTTC. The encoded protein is CASSPQGGANYGYTF.

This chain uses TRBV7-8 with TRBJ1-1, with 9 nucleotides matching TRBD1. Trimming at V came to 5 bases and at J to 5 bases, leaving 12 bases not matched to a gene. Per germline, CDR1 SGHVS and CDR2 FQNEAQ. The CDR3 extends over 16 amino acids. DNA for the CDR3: TGTGCCAGCAGCACCTACAGGGGGCGCGGTCTGACTGAAGCTTTCTTT. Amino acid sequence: CASSTYRGRGLTEAFF.

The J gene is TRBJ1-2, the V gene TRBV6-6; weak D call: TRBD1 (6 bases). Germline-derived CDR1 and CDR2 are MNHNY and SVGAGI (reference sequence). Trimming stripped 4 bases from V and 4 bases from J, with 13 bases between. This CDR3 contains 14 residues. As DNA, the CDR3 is TGTGCCAGCAGTTTACCGGGACATCCCTATGGCTACACCTTC. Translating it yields CASSLPGHPYGYTF.

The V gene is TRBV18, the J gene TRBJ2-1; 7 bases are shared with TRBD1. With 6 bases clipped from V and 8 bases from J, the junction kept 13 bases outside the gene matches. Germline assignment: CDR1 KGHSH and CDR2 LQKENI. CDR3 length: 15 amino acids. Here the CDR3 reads CASSATTGAGYEQFF. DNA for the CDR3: TGTGCCAGCTCGGCTACTACAGGGGCCGGGTATGAGCAGTTCTTC.

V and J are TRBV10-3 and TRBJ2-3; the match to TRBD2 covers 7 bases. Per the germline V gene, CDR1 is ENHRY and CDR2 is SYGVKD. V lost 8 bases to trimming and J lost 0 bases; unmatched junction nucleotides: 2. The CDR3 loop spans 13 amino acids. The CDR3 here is CAIHSGSTDTQYF. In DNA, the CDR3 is TGTGCCATCCATAGCGGGAGCACAGATACGCAGTATTTT.

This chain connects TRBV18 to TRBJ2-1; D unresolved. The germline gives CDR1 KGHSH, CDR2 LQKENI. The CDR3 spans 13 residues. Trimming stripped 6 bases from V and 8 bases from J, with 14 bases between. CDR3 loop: CASSPLEGDEQFF. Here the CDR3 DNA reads TGTGCCAGCTCCCCCTTGGAAGGCGATGAGCAGTTCTTC.

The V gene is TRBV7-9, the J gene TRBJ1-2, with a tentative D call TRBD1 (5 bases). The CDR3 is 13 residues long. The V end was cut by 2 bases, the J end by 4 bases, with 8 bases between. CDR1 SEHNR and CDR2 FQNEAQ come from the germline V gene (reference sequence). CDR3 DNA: TGTGCCAGCAGCTTACAGGGAATCTATGGCTACACCTTC. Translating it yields CASSLQGIYGYTF.

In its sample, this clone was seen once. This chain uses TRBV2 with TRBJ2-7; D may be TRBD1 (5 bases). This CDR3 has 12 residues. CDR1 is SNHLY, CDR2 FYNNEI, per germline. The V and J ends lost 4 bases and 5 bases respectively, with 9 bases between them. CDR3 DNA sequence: TGTGCCAGCAGTGGTCTCAGGGACGAGCAGTACTTC. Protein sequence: CASSGLRDEQYF.

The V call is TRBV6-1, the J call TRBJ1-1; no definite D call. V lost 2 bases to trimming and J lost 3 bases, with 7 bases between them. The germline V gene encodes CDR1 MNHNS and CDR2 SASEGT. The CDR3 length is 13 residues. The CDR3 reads CASSELFDTEAFF. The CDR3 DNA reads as TGTGCCAGCAGTGAATTATTCGACACTGAAGCTTTCTTT.

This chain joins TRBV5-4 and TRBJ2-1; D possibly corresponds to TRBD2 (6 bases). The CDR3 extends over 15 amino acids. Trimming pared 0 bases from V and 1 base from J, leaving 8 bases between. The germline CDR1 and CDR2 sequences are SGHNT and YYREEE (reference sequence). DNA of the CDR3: TGTGCCAGCAGCTTGGATGGGACTTCCTACAATGAGCAGTTCTTC. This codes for CASSLDGTSYNEQFF.

CDR3 DNA sequence: TGTGCCAGCAGCGGGACAGGTAATAGCAATCAGCCCCAGCATTTT. Its protein is CASSGTGNSNQPQHF. This chain joins TRBV6-5 and TRBJ1-5, with TRBD1 identical over 8 bases. This CDR3 contains 15 residues. With V trimmed by 6 bases and J by 0 bases, 4 bases remained unmatched. Germline V CDR1 and CDR2: MNHEY, SVGAGI.

CDR3: CASSPGFDYGYTF. The CDR3 DNA reads as TGTGCCAGCAGCCCAGGGTTTGACTATGGCTACACCTTC. This chain uses TRBV7-2 with TRBJ1-2, with D maybe TRBD1 (5 bases). V was shortened by 5 bases and J by 3 bases, with 10 bases between the two germline ends. The CDR3 sequence is 13 residues long. The germline gives CDR1 SGHTA, CDR2 FQGNSA.

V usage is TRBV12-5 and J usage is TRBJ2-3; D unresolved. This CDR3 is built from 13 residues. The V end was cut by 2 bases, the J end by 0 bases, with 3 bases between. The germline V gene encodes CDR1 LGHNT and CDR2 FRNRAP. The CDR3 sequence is CASGLSSTDTQYF. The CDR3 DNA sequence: TGTGCTAGTGGTTTGTCTAGCACAGATACGCAGTATTTT. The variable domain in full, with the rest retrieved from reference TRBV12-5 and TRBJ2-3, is DARVTQTPRHKVTEMGQEVTMRCQPILGHNTVFWYRQTMMQGLELLAYFRNRAPLDDSGMPKDRFSAEMPDATLATLKIQPSEPRDSAVYFCASGLSSTDTQYFGPGTRLTVL.

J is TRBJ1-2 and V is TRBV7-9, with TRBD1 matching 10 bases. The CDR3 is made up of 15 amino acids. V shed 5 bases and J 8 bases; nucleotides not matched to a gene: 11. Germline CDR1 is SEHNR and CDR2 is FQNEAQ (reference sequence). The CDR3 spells CASSPSGTGAEGYTF. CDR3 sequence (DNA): TGTGCCAGCAGCCCCTCCGGGACAGGGGCCGAGGGCTACACCTTC.